The clone carrying this T cell receptor beta chain turned up a few times. Antigen specificity is unknown. Scientists made TCR beta libraries using quantitative 5'-RACE with molecular barcodes. TCRdb analysed the 5' RACE reads with MiXCR anew, one entry per CDR3 protein. The table records about 700,000 distinct CDR3 sequences, under 20% of them present only once. The data derive from a study of CD8 T cells in ankylosing spondylitis. Per the germline V gene, CDR1 is SGHDT and CDR2 is YYEEEE. The CDR3 has 15 amino acids. V shed 2 bases and J shed 0 bases, with 8 bases lying between them. Broader study findings: Blood from ankylosing spondylitis patients appeared to carry a characteristic eight-variant TCR beta motif. In reactive arthritis synovial fluid and blood, some motif variants had been reported before. Within matched ankylosing spondylitis synovial fluid, disease-linked clones were reportedly significantly enriched.

The genes are TRBV5-6 and TRBJ2-2; D remains ambiguous. The receptor was isolated from a male donor with ankylosing spondylitis. Sample: blood, either unsorted or a sorted T cell fraction (not recorded which). The CDR3 region is CASSFIWSNTGELFF. The CDR3 nucleotides are TGTGCCAGCAGCTTTATCTGGTCGAACACCGGGGAGCTGTTTTTT.